This T cell receptor beta chain comes out of a study of regulatory T cells in long-lasting Graves disease. Time point of the sample: newly diagnosed GD, antithyroid drugs for less than 3 months. There was RNA extracted from PBMCs, and the TCR library was made from it. iRepertoire HTBI primers and Arm-PCR of CDR3 regions built TCR beta libraries. Each CDR3 protein is one row after TCRdb ran MiXCR on the multiplex PCR reads. The sample has fewer than 650,000 distinct CDR3 sequences; about 16% are singletons. With 6 bases removed from V and 0 bases from J, the gap between germline ends came to 16 bases. CDR1 is DFQATT, CDR2 SNEGSKA, per germline (reference sequence). The CDR3 has 15 amino acids. Another study also made use of these data, one on T cells in Graves' hyperthyroidism and ophthalmopathy.

The TCR was taken from a man between 18 and 29 years old with Graves disease. Here the sequenced sample was peripheral blood mononuclear cells (PBMCs), taken at new diagnosis, from a patient treated with antithyroid drugs. V usage is TRBV20-1 and J usage is TRBJ2-3; tentatively, D is TRBD1 or TRBD2 (5 bases each). The chain's CDR3 is CSARALAHSTDTQYF. CDR3 coding DNA: TGCAGTGCCAGGGCTCTAGCACATAGCACAGATACGCAGTATTTT.